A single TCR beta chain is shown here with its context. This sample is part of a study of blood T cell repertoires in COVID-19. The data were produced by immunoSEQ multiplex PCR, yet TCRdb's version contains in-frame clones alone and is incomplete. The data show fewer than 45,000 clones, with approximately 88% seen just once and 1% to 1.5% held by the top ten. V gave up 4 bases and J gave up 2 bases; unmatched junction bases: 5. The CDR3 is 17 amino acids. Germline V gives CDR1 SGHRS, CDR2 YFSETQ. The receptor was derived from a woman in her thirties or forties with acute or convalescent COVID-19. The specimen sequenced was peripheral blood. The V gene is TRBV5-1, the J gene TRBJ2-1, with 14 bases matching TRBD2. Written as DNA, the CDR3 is TGCGCCAGCAGCCCCGGACTAGCGGGGGGCCCCTACAATGAGCAGTTCTTC. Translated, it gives CASSPGLAGGPYNEQFF.